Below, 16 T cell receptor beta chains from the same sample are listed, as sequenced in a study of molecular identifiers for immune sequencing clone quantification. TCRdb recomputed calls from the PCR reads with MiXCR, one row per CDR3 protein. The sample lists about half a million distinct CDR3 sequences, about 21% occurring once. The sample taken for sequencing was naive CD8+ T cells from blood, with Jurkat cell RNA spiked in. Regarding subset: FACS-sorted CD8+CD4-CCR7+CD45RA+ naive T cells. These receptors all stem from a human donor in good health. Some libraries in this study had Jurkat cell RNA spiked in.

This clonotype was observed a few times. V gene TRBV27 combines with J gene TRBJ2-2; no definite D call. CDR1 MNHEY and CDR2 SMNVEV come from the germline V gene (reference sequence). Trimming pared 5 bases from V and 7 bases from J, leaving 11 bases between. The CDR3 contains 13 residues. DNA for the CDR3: TGTGCCAGCAGTCTCTCCAGGCTCGGGGAGCTGTTTTTT. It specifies CASSLSRLGELFF.

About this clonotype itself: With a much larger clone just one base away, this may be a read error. The CDR3 coding sequence is TGTGCCAGCAGTGAAACGGCGGGCCCAGATACGCAGCATTTT. Translating it yields CASSETAGPDTQHF. J is TRBJ2-3 and V is TRBV2; no reliable D call. The DNA end is more similar to TRBJ1-5, so the J call may be wrong. Germline V gene lookup returns CDR1 SNHLY and CDR2 FYNNEI. The CDR3 totals 14 residues.

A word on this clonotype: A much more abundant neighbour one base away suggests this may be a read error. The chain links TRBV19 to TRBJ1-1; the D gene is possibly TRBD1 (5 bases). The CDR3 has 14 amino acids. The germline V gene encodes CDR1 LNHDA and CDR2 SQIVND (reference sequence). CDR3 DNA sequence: TGTGCCAGTAGGACTCCGGACAAGAACACTGAAGCTTCCTTT. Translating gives CASRTPDKNTEASF.

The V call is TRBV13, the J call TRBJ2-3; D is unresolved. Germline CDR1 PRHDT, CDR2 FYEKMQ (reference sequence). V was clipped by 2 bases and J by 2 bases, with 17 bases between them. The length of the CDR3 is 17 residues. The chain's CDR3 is CASSLFGPTVLTDTQYF. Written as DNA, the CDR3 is TGTGCCAGCAGCTTATTTGGTCCGACGGTCCTCACAGATACGCAGTATTTT. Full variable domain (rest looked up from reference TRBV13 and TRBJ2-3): AAGVIQSPRHLIKEKRETATLKCYPIPRHDTVYWYQQGPGQDPQFLISFYEKMQSDKGSIPDRFSAQQFSDYHSELNMSSLELGDSALYFCASSLFGPTVLTDTQYFGPGTRLTVL.

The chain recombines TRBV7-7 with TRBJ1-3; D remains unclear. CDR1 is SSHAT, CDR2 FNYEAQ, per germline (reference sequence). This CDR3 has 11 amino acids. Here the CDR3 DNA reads TGTGCTTTCCAGGATGGAAACACCATATATTTT. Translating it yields CAFQDGNTIYF.

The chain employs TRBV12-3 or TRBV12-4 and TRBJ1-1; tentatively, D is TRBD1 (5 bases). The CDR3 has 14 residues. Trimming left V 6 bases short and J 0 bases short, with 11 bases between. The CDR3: CASRAGLLNTEAFF. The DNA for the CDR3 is TGTGCCAGCAGGGCGGGACTTTTGAACACTGAAGCTTTCTTT.

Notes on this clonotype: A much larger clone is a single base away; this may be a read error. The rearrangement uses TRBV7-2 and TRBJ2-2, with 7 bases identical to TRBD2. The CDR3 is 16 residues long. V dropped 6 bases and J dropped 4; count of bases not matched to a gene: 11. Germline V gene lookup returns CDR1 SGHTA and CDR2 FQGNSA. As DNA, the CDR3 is TGTGCCAGCAGTCCAAACGGCGGGAGATCCACCGGGGAGCTGTTTTTT. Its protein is CASSPNGGRSTGELFF.

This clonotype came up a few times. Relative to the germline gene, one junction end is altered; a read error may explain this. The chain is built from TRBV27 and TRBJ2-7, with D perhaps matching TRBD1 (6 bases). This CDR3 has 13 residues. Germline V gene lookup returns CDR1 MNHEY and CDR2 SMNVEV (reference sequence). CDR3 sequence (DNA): TGTGCCGGCAGTTGGGGGCTCTCCTACGAGCAGTACTTC. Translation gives CAGSWGLSYEQYF.

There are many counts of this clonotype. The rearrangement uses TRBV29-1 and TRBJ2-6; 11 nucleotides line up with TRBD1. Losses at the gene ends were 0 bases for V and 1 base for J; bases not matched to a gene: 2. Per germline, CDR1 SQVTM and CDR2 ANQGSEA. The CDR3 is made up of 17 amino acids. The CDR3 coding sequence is TGCAGCGTTGAAGAGGGGACAGGGGGTTCTGGGGCCAACGTCCTGACTTTC. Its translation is CSVEEGTGGSGANVLTF. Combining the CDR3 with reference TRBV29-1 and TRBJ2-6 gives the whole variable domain SAVISQKPSRDICQRGTSLTIQCQVDSQVTMMFWYRQQPGQSLTLIATANQGSEATYESGFVIDKFPISRPNLTFSTLTVSNMSPEDSSIYLCSVEEGTGGSGANVLTFGAGSRLTVL.

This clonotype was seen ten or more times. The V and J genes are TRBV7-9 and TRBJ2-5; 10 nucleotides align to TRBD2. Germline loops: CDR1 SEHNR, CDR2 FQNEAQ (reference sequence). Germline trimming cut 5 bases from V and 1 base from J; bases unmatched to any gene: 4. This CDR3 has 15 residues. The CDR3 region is CASSILAGIQETQYF. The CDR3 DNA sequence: TGTGCCAGCAGCATACTAGCGGGGATCCAAGAGACCCAGTACTTC.

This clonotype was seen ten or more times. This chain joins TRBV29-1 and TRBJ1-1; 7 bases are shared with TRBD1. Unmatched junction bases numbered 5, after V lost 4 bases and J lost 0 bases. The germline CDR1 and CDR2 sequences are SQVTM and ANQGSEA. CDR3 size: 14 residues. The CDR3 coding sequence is TGCAGCGTTGTTGACAGGGACATGAACACTGAAGCTTTCTTT. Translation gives CSVVDRDMNTEAFF.

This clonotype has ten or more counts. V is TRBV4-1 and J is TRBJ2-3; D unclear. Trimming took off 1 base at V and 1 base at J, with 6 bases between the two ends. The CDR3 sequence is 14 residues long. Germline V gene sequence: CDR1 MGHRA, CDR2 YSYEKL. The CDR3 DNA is TGCGCCAGCAGCCAAGTCCCAGGCACAGATACGCAGTATTTT. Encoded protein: CASSQVPGTDTQYF.

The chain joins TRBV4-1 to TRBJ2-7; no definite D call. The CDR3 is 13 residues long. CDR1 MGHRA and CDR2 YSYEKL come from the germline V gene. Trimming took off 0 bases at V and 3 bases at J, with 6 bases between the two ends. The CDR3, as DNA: TGCGCCAGCAGCCAAGATCATTTCTACGAGCAGTACTTC. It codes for CASSQDHFYEQYF.

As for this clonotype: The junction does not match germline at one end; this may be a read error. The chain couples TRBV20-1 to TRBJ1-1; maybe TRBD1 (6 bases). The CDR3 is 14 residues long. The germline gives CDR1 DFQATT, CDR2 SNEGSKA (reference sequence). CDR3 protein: CSARDDRTNTEALF. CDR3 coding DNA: TGCAGTGCTAGGGACGACAGGACGAACACTGAAGCTCTCTTT.

The CDR3 nucleotides are TGTGCCACCAGTGATTCTTCCAGCGTGAACACTGAAGCTTTCTTT. Its translation: CATSDSSSVNTEAFF. The rearrangement links TRBV24-1 to TRBJ1-1, with D unclear. CDR3 length equals 15 residues. In germline, CDR1 is KGHDR, CDR2 SFDVKD. Between the trimmed V and J ends, which lost 2 bases and 0 bases, there was a span of 9 bases.

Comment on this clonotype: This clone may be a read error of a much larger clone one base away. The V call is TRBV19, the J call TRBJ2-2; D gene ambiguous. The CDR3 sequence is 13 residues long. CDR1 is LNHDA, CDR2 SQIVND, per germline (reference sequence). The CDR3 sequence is CASSRQNAGELFF. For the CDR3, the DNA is TGTGCCAGTAGTAGGCAGAACGCCGGGGAGCTGTTTTTT.